This TCR beta chain was recovered during a study of PD-1 and CTLA-4 blockade in melanoma. The table came from immunoSEQ multiplex PCR; TCRdb's copy has only in-frame clones and leaves some out. The table records about 15,000 clones, about 73% of them present only once. The CDR3 spans 13 residues. Germline CDR1 and CDR2: WSHSY and SAAADI. Details on this clone: The junction shows a germline mismatch at one end, possibly a read error.

Sequencing was performed on CD8+ T cells from peripheral blood, taken from a patient given anti-PD-1 treatment. V usage is TRBV10-2 and J usage is TRBJ2-1; D is perhaps TRBD1 (6 bases). This sequence was found in a human donor with melanoma. The CDR3 region has the DNA TGCGCCAGCGGTGACAGGTTATACAATGAGCAGTTCTTC. It yields the protein CASGDRLYNEQFF.